This passage covers 28 T cell receptor beta chains from one sample sequenced in a study of OX40 agonist ivuxolimab in advanced cancers. Assay: immunoSEQ multiplex PCR; the TCRdb copy retains only in-frame clones and omits some. The sample contains tens of thousands of clones, approximately 90% of which appear only once. The material sequenced was CD4+ or CD8+ T cells sorted from blood, taken in a trial of the OX40 agonist ivuxolimab. These receptors were collected from an adult with an advanced solid tumor such as melanoma, head and neck, liver or kidney cancer.

The V gene is TRBV6-1, the J gene TRBJ2-6, with 7 bases lining up with TRBD2. The CDR3 has 17 amino acids. Unmatched junction bases numbered 5, after V lost 2 bases and J lost 1 base. Germline assignment: CDR1 MNHNS and CDR2 SASEGT. The DNA of the CDR3 is TGTGCCAGCAGTGAATGGGAGGGAGGGTCTGGGGCCAACGTCCTGACTTTC. Residues: CASSEWEGGSGANVLTF.

This chain connects TRBV11-2 to TRBJ2-1; 12 positions agree with TRBD2. This CDR3 region has 17 residues. Germline-derived CDR1 and CDR2 are SGHAT and FQNNGV. After removal of 3 bases from V and 4 bases from J, the junction contained 7 bases not matched to a gene. In DNA, the CDR3 is TGTGCCAGCAGCTTCTCTAGGACTAGCGGGAAATACAATGAGCAGTTCTTC. Amino acids: CASSFSRTSGKYNEQFF. The full variable domain, its missing parts supplied by reference TRBV11-2 and TRBJ2-1, is EAGVAQSPRYKIIEKRQSVAFWCNPISGHATLYWYQQILGQGPKLLIQFQNNGVVDDSQLPKDRFSAERLKGVDSTLKIQPAKLEDSAVYLCASSFSRTSGKYNEQFFGPGTRLTVL.

The chain employs TRBV7-6 and TRBJ2-7; 11 positions match TRBD1. Per the germline V gene, CDR1 is SGHVS and CDR2 is FNYEAQ. The CDR3 is 14 amino acids. V was clipped by 5 bases and J by 5 bases; unmatched bases: 5. The CDR3 reads CASSPGQGVHEQYF. CDR3 coding DNA: TGTGCCAGCAGCCCGGGACAGGGGGTACACGAGCAGTACTTC.

The rearrangement uses TRBV15 and TRBJ2-5; a weak D match, TRBD2 (6 bases). Trimming pared 0 bases from V and 2 bases from J, leaving 28 bases between. Germline-derived CDR1 and CDR2 are LNHNV and YYDKDF (reference sequence). The CDR3 has 21 amino acids. Here the CDR3 DNA reads TGTGCCACCAGCAGAGAGGGGATGGGAGGAATGGTTTCGGAGGGGCAAGAGACCCAGTACTTC. Its protein is CATSREGMGGMVSEGQETQYF.

This clone was observed once. The chain joins TRBV7-9 to TRBJ2-3; weak D call: TRBD2 (6 bases). The CDR3 spans 14 residues. Between the trimmed V and J ends, which lost 1 base and 6 bases, there was a span of 11 bases. In germline, CDR1 is SEHNR, CDR2 FQNEAQ (reference sequence). The CDR3 sequence: CASSLGGIKDTQYF. CDR3 bases: TGTGCCAGCAGCTTAGGCGGGATTAAGGATACGCAGTATTTT. The entire variable domain, with the rest obtained from reference TRBV7-9 and TRBJ2-3, is as follows: DTGVSQNPRHKITKRGQNVTFRCDPISEHNRLYWYRQTLGQGPEFLTYFQNEAQLEKSRLLSDRFSAERPKGSFSTLEIQRTEQGDSAMYLCASSLGGIKDTQYFGPGTRLTVL.

This rearrangement joins TRBV6-5 to TRBJ1-5, with 7 positions matching TRBD1. This CDR3 has 13 amino acids. The germline V gene encodes CDR1 MNHEY and CDR2 SVGAGI. The V and J ends lost 9 bases and 4 bases, in that order; junction bases with no gene match: 6. This CDR3 is CASGPGQNQPQHF. DNA of the CDR3: TGTGCCAGTGGACCGGGACAGAATCAGCCCCAGCATTTT.

This clone came up a few times. Sequence at one end of the junction differs from germline and may be a read error. The chain employs TRBV6-4 and TRBJ1-1; D is uncertain. Germline V gives CDR1 MRHNA, CDR2 SNTAGT. CDR3 length equals 13 residues. The CDR3 spells CASSYSRNTEAFF. The CDR3 DNA is TGTGCCAGCAGTTACTCAAGGAACACTGAAGCTTTCTTT.

This clone was seen just once. The chain couples TRBV29-1 to TRBJ2-3, with 10 positions matching TRBD2. Germline V gene data show CDR1 as SQVTM and CDR2 as ANQGSEA. This CDR3 contains 13 residues. The trim removed 4 bases at V and 7 bases at J, leaving 5 bases unmatched. CDR3 coding DNA: TGCAGCGTTGTAGCGGGAGGCGATTATACGCAGTATTTT. This translates into CSVVAGGDYTQYF.

The chain has TRBV20-1 and TRBJ1-1; D is undetermined. This CDR3 is built from 11 residues. The germline V gene encodes CDR1 DFQATT and CDR2 SNEGSKA (reference sequence). V was clipped by 3 bases and J by 5 bases, with 7 bases between them. DNA of the CDR3: TGCAGTGCTAGCTCGGAGACTGAAGCTTTCTTT. Its translation: CSASSETEAFF.

This clone was seen a few times. The chain combines TRBV27 with TRBJ2-3; 10 bases are a match to TRBD2. The V gene's germline CDR1 is MNHEY and CDR2 SMNVEV (reference sequence). Trimming at V came to 5 bases and at J to 1 base, leaving 12 bases not matched to a gene. CDR3 length: 18 residues. CDR3 loop: CASSPLAGTTIGTDTQYF. For the CDR3, the DNA is TGTGCCAGCAGTCCACTAGCGGGAACAACAATCGGCACAGATACGCAGTATTTT.

The rearrangement uses TRBV27 and TRBJ2-3, with 10 bases lining up with TRBD2. Germline CDR1 and CDR2: MNHEY and SMNVEV (reference sequence). Trimming at V came to 6 bases and at J to 7 bases, leaving 13 bases not matched to a gene. CDR3 length equals 16 residues. In DNA form, the CDR3 reads TGTGCCAGCAGGGGTGAGCCTAGCGGGAGCCTCAATACGCAGTATTTT. Protein sequence: CASRGEPSGSLNTQYF.

The chain recombines TRBV7-9 with TRBJ2-3, with 8 nucleotides matching TRBD2. Losses at the gene ends were 3 bases for V and 5 bases for J; bases not matched to a gene: 4. Germline V gene lookup returns CDR1 SEHNR and CDR2 FQNEAQ (reference sequence). This CDR3 has 14 residues. This chain's CDR3 is CASSLRGALDTQYF. The DNA for the CDR3 is TGTGCCAGCAGCTTGCGGGGGGCACTAGATACGCAGTATTTT.

In nucleotides, the CDR3 is TGTGCCAGCTCAGTCGGACTAGCGGGTGAAAACACCGGGGAGCTGTTTTTT. It codes for CASSVGLAGENTGELFF. V and J are TRBV18 and TRBJ2-2; 11 positions agree with TRBD2. V lost 5 bases to trimming and J lost 2 bases; unmatched junction nucleotides: 7. Germline loops: CDR1 KGHSH, CDR2 LQKENI. CDR3 size: 17 residues.

This clone turned up a few times. This chain connects TRBV27 to TRBJ1-1; D is undetermined. The length of the CDR3 is 15 residues. Trimming cost V 2 bases and J 6 bases, with 16 bases left between them. The germline V gene encodes CDR1 MNHEY and CDR2 SMNVEV (reference sequence). The CDR3 DNA reads as TGTGCCAGCAGTTTACATTCTACAGTGAGGTCTGAAGCTTTCTTT. Its translation is CASSLHSTVRSEAFF.

This chain connects TRBV13 to TRBJ2-1, with 7 bases lining up with TRBD2. The J segment lost 8 bases and the V segment lost 5 bases, leaving 9 bases of the junction unmatched. Germline lookup yields CDR1 PRHDT and CDR2 FYEKMQ (reference sequence). The CDR3 loop spans 14 amino acids. The CDR3 protein is CASSPGGSGHEQFF. CDR3 DNA sequence: TGTGCCAGCAGCCCCGGGGGTAGCGGGCATGAGCAGTTCTTC.

The V and J genes are TRBV6-1 and TRBJ2-1; the D gene is possibly TRBD2 (5 bases). V was pared by 5 bases and J by 9 bases, with 17 bases between. Germline assignment: CDR1 MNHNS and CDR2 SASEGT. The CDR3 extends over 14 amino acids. Written as DNA, the CDR3 is TGTGCCAGCAGTAACCCGGGAATAAGGACTGAGCAGTTCTTC. It yields the protein CASSNPGIRTEQFF.

The chain recombines TRBV4-2 with TRBJ2-7; D possibly corresponds to TRBD1 (7 bases). The CDR3 is made up of 13 amino acids. The V end lost 8 bases, the J end lost 3 bases, and 14 bases lay between the germline ends. The germline gives CDR1 LGHNA, CDR2 YNFKEQ. The CDR3: CASSLRDSYEQYF. The CDR3 DNA is TGTGCCAGCTCTTTGCGGGACAGCTACGAGCAGTACTTC.

This clone has a handful of counts. The chain combines TRBV10-3 with TRBJ2-2; 7 nucleotides align to TRBD1. V shed 10 bases and J 0 bases; nucleotides not matched to a gene: 11. This CDR3 has 16 residues. The germline CDR1 and CDR2 sequences are ENHRY and SYGVKD. The CDR3 DNA sequence: TGTGCCACCACCACGGTCCAGGGGGCGAACACCGGGGAGCTGTTTTTT. Translating gives CATTTVQGANTGELFF.

This chain uses TRBV4-1 with TRBJ1-1, with 10 bases identical to TRBD1. Looked up from germline, CDR1 is MGHRA and CDR2 is YSYEKL. This CDR3 spans 14 amino acids. V lost 3 bases to trimming and J lost 5 bases; unmatched junction nucleotides: 3. Here the CDR3 reads CASSQGTGATEAFF. For the CDR3, the DNA is TGCGCCAGCAGCCAGGGGACAGGGGCTACTGAAGCTTTCTTT.

The rearrangement links TRBV11-2 to TRBJ2-7; TRBD2 matches at 9 bases. This CDR3 spans 15 amino acids. Trimming took 3 bases from V and 1 from J; bases not matched to a gene: 4. From germline, CDR1 is SGHAT and CDR2 FQNNGV. CDR3: CASSLLTSGSYEQYF. The DNA of the CDR3 is TGTGCCAGCAGCTTGCTCACTAGCGGGTCCTACGAGCAGTACTTC.

The gene calls are TRBV9 and TRBJ2-1; 11 bases match TRBD2. CDR1 and CDR2 (germline): SGDLS, YYNGEE. This CDR3 is built from 15 residues. J lost 5 bases, V lost 2 bases, and 3 bases had no gene match. The CDR3 sequence is CASSVTGLADNEQFF. CDR3 nucleotides: TGTGCCAGCAGCGTTACGGGACTAGCGGACAATGAGCAGTTCTTC.

J is TRBJ2-2 and V is TRBV7-8; no clear D. CDR1 is SGHVS and CDR2 is FQNEAQ in the germline V gene. The V end was cut by 7 bases, the J end by 2 bases, with 14 bases between. This CDR3 comprises 15 residues. The CDR3 coding sequence is TGTGCCAGCATTCCCAACTACGGTAACACCGGGGAGCTGTTTTTT. Translating it yields CASIPNYGNTGELFF.

The chain couples TRBV7-2 to TRBJ2-3; possibly TRBD2 for D (5 bases). This CDR3 region has 16 residues. V was pared by 1 base and J by 1 base, with 12 bases between. Germline V gives CDR1 SGHTA, CDR2 FQGNSA. The CDR3 DNA reads as TGTGCCAGCAGCTTAGACGGCGGCGGGCGCACAGATACGCAGTATTTT. It translates to CASSLDGGGRTDTQYF.

This rearrangement joins TRBV2 to TRBJ1-3, with TRBD1 matching over 9 bases. From germline, CDR1 is SNHLY and CDR2 FYNNEI. This CDR3 spans 16 amino acids. After removal of 5 bases from V and 1 base from J, the junction contained 6 bases not matched to a gene. This CDR3 reads CASSSGQGVSGNTIYF. In DNA form, the CDR3 reads TGTGCCAGCAGTTCGGGACAGGGAGTTTCTGGAAACACCATATATTTT.

V gene TRBV6-5 combines with J gene TRBJ2-1, with a tentative D call TRBD2 (5 bases). This CDR3 contains 14 residues. V was clipped by 4 bases and J by 2 bases, with 9 bases between them. Germline CDR1 is MNHEY and CDR2 is SVGAGI. CDR3 coding DNA: TGTGCCAGCAGTTGGAGCGGTACCTACAATGAGCAGTTCTTC. It yields the protein CASSWSGTYNEQFF.

This clone was detected only once. J is TRBJ1-1 and V is TRBV7-9; TRBD1 is a possible D gene (6 bases). The CDR3 contains 15 residues. CDR1 and CDR2 from the germline V gene are SEHNR and FQNEAQ (reference sequence). With 1 base removed from V and 6 bases from J, the gap between germline ends came to 15 bases. For the CDR3, the DNA is TGTGCCAGCAGCTTAGTCATAACGGGGGCGCCTGAAGCTTTCTTT. It specifies CASSLVITGAPEAFF.

The chain recombines TRBV7-9 with TRBJ2-2; tentative D call: TRBD2 (6 bases). This CDR3 is built from 15 residues. Trimming cost V 5 bases and J 0 bases, with 10 bases left between them. Per germline, CDR1 SEHNR and CDR2 FQNEAQ (reference sequence). CDR3 sequence: CASSIPGANTGELFF. The DNA of the CDR3 is TGTGCCAGCAGCATCCCGGGGGCGAACACCGGGGAGCTGTTTTTT.

The chain joins TRBV25-1 to TRBJ2-1; unclear D gene. From germline, CDR1 is MGHDK and CDR2 SYGVNS. This CDR3 has 15 residues. Trimming removed 5 bases at V and 9 bases at J, with 20 bases between. The CDR3 reads CASSSLERSPREQFF. Written as DNA, the CDR3 is TGTGCCAGCAGTTCGCTGGAGAGGAGTCCCCGTGAGCAGTTCTTC.